Many counts were recorded for the clone carrying this TCR beta chain. What it binds is not known. The data originate from a study of early T cells in non-severe SARS-CoV-2 infection. Each cDNA molecule carried a unique molecular identifier. Via MiXCR, TCRdb re-called the 5' RACE reads, giving one row per CDR3 protein. The sample has 55,000 to 80,000 distinct CDR3 sequences, roughly 11% seen once. General study points: VDJdb matching, biased toward anti-spike CD8 responses, missed private and CD4 specificities.

The receptor's source is an adult who was a healthcare worker with PCR-confirmed SARS-CoV-2 infection or an uninfected control (not recorded which). The source was whole blood, collected at baseline.

The CDR3 sequence is CASRGLSNTGELFF. In DNA form, the CDR3 reads TGCGCCAGCAGAGGTCTCAGCAACACCGGGGAGCTGTTTTTT. The chain uses TRBV5-1 and TRBJ2-2, with unresolved D. V gave up 5 bases and J gave up 2 bases, with 10 bases separating them. CDR1 and CDR2 from the germline V gene are SGHRS and YFSETQ. The CDR3 covers 14 residues. The full variable domain, completed using reference TRBV5-1 and TRBJ2-2, is KAGVTQTPRYLIKTRGQQVTLSCSPISGHRSVSWYQQTPGQGLQFLFEYFSETQRNKGNFPGRFSGRQFSNSRSEMNVSTLELGDSALYLCASRGLSNTGELFFGEGSRLTVL.